The clone carrying this T cell receptor beta chain occurred many times. Its target is unknown. This sample is part of a study of T cell repertoires in cytomegalovirus infection. In the study overall: Used in the study were CMV epitopes, some recently identified and HLA-C-restricted, others well-studied and HLA-B-restricted.

V lost 5 bases and J lost 7; bases outside the gene matches: 7. The germline CDR1 and CDR2 sequences are SGHVS and FNYEAQ. The CDR3 covers 14 residues. TCRdb redid the calling of the reads with MiXCR, one entry per CDR3 protein. Among about 770,000 distinct CDR3 sequences, about 27% were seen once, and the ten largest hold around 14%. The sequencing here drew on cultured CD8+ T cells from PBMCs, taken from culture after CMV antigen stimulation. This receptor was obtained from a human donor in good health (CMV status not recorded). Some clones in this sample may be carry-over from other donors' samples. The chain uses TRBV7-6 and TRBJ1-5; TRBD1 agrees at 8 bases. CDR3 DNA: TGTGCCAGCAGCGCCGGACAGGGCGGGCAGCCCCAGCATTTT. It codes for CASSAGQGGQPQHF.